The 32 T cell receptor beta chains given below trace back to one sample, sequenced in a study of T cell clonality in common variable immunodeficiency. Findings and caveats of the study: Reportedly, TCR beta sequences from common variable immunodeficiency showed fewer deletions and N-nucleotide insertions.

These receptors are not linked to any known antigen. Assay: immunoSEQ multiplex PCR; the TCRdb copy retains only in-frame clones and omits some. Observed in the sample are some 11,000 clones, none of them singletons. The sample consisted of peripheral blood mononuclear cells. The receptors originated from a human donor with common variable immunodeficiency.

A word on this clone: Coverage ceases 3 residues before the CDR3 finishes, and the germline J gene fills in the end. V is TRBV7-2 and J is TRBJ1-2; 7 positions agree with TRBD1. The CDR3 has 15 amino acids. CDR1 is SGHTA, CDR2 FQGNSA, per germline. The ends lost 5 bases at V and 5 bases at J; junction bases unmatched: 11. The covered CDR3 bases are TGTGCCAGCAGCCCAAAAGACAGGGACCGATATGGC. This sequence encodes CASSPKDRDRYG. The whole CDR3 sequence reads CASSPKDRDRYGYTF.

This clone ranks as medium-sized (0.01 to 0.1%). The sequenced fragment ends 3 residues before the CDR3 boundary, so the rest is inferred from the germline J gene. The J gene is TRBJ2-3, the V gene TRBV18, with 7 positions matching TRBD1. Unmatched junction bases numbered 9, after V lost 1 base and J lost 2 bases. Germline V gene data show CDR1 as KGHSH and CDR2 as LQKENI. The CDR3 consists of 17 residues. The CDR3 sequence is CASSPLPPGQNTDTQYF. The sequenced part of the CDR3 DNA is TGTGCCAGCTCACCACTGCCTCCGGGACAGAACACAGATACG. Complete variable domain (other parts from reference TRBV18 and TRBJ2-3): NAGVMQNPRHLVRRRGQEARLRCSPMKGHSHVYWYRQLPEEGLKFMVYLQKENIIDESGMPKERFSAEFPKEGPSILRIQQVVRGDSAAYFCASSPLPPGQNTDTQYFGPGTRLTVL.

This clone rates as medium-sized. Relative to the germline gene, one junction end is altered; a read error may explain this. The missing CDR3 end, 3 residues past where the read stops, is filled in from the germline J gene. This chain uses TRBV6-1 with TRBJ2-7, with D maybe TRBD2 (7 bases). Looked up from germline, CDR1 is MNHNS and CDR2 is SASEGT. The length of the CDR3 is 13 residues. The CDR3 region is CARSGGGPYEQYF. The sequenced CDR3 bases are TGTGCCAGAAGTGGCGGGGGCCCCTACGAG.

Sample share makes this clone medium-sized. With the read ending 3 residues before the CDR3 end, the germline J gene is used to fill in that end. The genes are TRBV20-1 and TRBJ1-5, with 8 bases lining up with TRBD1. V gave up 5 bases and J gave up 3 bases; unmatched junction bases: 6. The CDR3 covers 14 residues. Germline assignment: CDR1 DFQATT and CDR2 SNEGSKA (reference sequence). The CDR3 here is CSAHGTGHNQPQHF. CDR3 DNA (partial): TGCAGTGCTCACGGGACAGGCCACAATCAGCCC.

This clone was found a few times. Read data end 3 residues before the CDR3 end; the end is taken from the germline J gene. The chain employs TRBV7-9 and TRBJ1-2; D is uncertain. V lost 5 bases and J 5 bases, leaving 12 bases between the germline ends. Germline CDR1 is SEHNR and CDR2 is FQNEAQ (reference sequence). The CDR3 sequence is 13 residues long. The CDR3 loop reads CASSNPQIYGYTF. Incomplete CDR3 DNA: TGTGCCAGCAGCAACCCACAGATTTATGGC. The full variable domain, rest sourced from reference TRBV7-9 and TRBJ1-2, is DTGVSQNPRHKITKRGQNVTFRCDPISEHNRLYWYRQTLGQGPEFLTYFQNEAQLEKSRLLSDRFSAERPKGSFSTLEIQRTEQGDSAMYLCASSNPQIYGYTFGSGTRLTVV.

This clone was recorded a few times. The read gets to within 3 residues of the CDR3 end, and the germline J gene fills in the rest. The chain carries TRBV30 and TRBJ2-4; no clear D. Looked up from germline, CDR1 is GTSNPN and CDR2 is SVGIG (reference sequence). Deletions cut 6 bases from V and 1 base from J, with 19 bases between. The CDR3 consists of 16 residues. Here the CDR3 reads CACHSRLGMAKNIQYF. The part of the CDR3 DNA that was read is TGTGCCTGCCACAGTCGGTTGGGTATGGCCAAAAACATT.

This clone was detected a few times. Read sequence stops 3 residues before the CDR3 end, and the germline J gene provides the missing end. The V and J genes are TRBV11-2 and TRBJ2-2; the D is unclear. The CDR3 is 15 residues long. The germline V gene has CDR1 SGHAT and CDR2 FQNNGV. Trimming left V 1 base short and J 7 bases short, with 13 bases between. This CDR3 reads CASSLGISQGGELFF. The part of the CDR3 DNA that was read is TGTGCCAGCAGCTTAGGCATATCACAAGGCGGGGAG. Together with reference TRBV11-2 and TRBJ2-2, the CDR3 gives the full variable domain: EAGVAQSPRYKIIEKRQSVAFWCNPISGHATLYWYQQILGQGPKLLIQFQNNGVVDDSQLPKDRFSAERLKGVDSTLKIQPAKLEDSAVYLCASSLGISQGGELFFGEGSRLTVL.

As concerns this clone: The sequenced fragment ends 3 residues before the CDR3 boundary, so the rest is inferred from the germline J gene. V is TRBV19 and J is TRBJ1-6; D uncertain. CDR1 is LNHDA, CDR2 SQIVND, per germline (reference sequence). V was shortened by 8 bases and J by 8 bases, with 10 bases between the two germline ends. The CDR3 is 12 residues long. The CDR3 spells CASAIAYSPLHF. CDR3 DNA (partial): TGTGCCAGTGCCATCGCGTATTCACCC.

The table lists this clone with a few counts. Sequencing ends 3 residues short of the CDR3 end; the germline J gene provides the rest. V gene TRBV5-1 combines with J gene TRBJ2-5; no clear D gene. Germline V gene sequence: CDR1 SGHRS, CDR2 YFSETQ. The CDR3 has 13 residues. Trimming shortened V by 0 bases and J by 4 bases, and 7 bases separated the two germline ends. Partial CDR3 DNA: TGCGCCAGCAGCTTGGGACTGAGAGAGACC. The encoded protein is CASSLGLRET. The CDR3 reads in full as CASSLGLRETQYF.

This clone was seen a handful of times. The DNA ends 3 residues before the CDR3 does, and the rest of the CDR3 is filled in from the germline J gene. The chain uses TRBV7-6 and TRBJ1-4; unclear D gene. The ends were cut back, 5 bases at V and 7 bases at J, with 5 bases in the middle. CDR3 length: 11 amino acids. The germline V gene encodes CDR1 SGHVS and CDR2 FNYEAQ. The sequenced part of the CDR3 DNA is TGTGCCAGCAGCCCCGGTGAAAAA. Its protein product is CASSPGEK. The whole CDR3 protein is CASSPGEKLFF.

The CDR3 protein is CASSPQVRGPSNYGYTF. The CDR3 DNA, read in part, is TGTGCCAGCAGCCCACAGGTGCGGGGCCCTTCTAACTATGGC. J is TRBJ1-2 and V is TRBV6-2 or TRBV6-3, with D possibly TRBD1 on 5 matching bases. The read halts 3 residues ahead of the CDR3 end, with the missing end drawn from the germline J gene. The CDR3 length is 17 residues. The germline V gene has CDR1 MNHEY and CDR2 SVGEGT. The germline V and J ends were trimmed by 6 bases and 0 bases, with 20 bases remaining between them.

This clone came up a few times. The read gets to within 3 residues of the CDR3 end, and the germline J gene fills in the rest. V and J are TRBV6-1 and TRBJ2-7, with D possibly being TRBD1 (6 bases). The V gene's germline CDR1 is MNHNS and CDR2 SASEGT. Trimming left V 4 bases short and J 3 bases short, with 13 bases between. The CDR3 extends over 14 amino acids. CDR3 protein: CASSVRTGRYEQYF. CDR3 bases read: TGTGCCAGCAGTGTTAGAACAGGGCGCTACGAG.

This clone was seen ten or more times. The CDR3 end falls 3 residues outside the read, so it is completed with the germline J gene. The chain couples TRBV27 to TRBJ2-1; D is ambiguous. V was trimmed by 0 bases and J by 5 bases, leaving 8 bases between them. The CDR3 length is 14 residues. Germline assignment: CDR1 MNHEY and CDR2 SMNVEV (reference sequence). This CDR3 reads CASSLSRANNEQFF. The sequenced CDR3 bases are TGTGCCAGCAGTTTATCCCGAGCAAACAATGAG.

In the case of this clone: The read gets to within 3 residues of the CDR3 end, and the germline J gene fills in the rest. The chain joins TRBV18 to TRBJ2-5; TRBD1 matches at 8 bases. The CDR3 contains 16 residues. Germline V gene data show CDR1 as KGHSH and CDR2 as LQKENI. V shed 3 bases, J shed 5 bases, and the junction held 11 bases outside the gene matches. Incomplete CDR3 DNA: TGTGCCAGCTCACCGGGCCCAGGGGGCTCTTGGGAGACC. It translates to CASSPGPGGSWET. The complete CDR3 protein is CASSPGPGGSWETQYF.

In the case of this clone: The read ends 3 residues early relative to the CDR3; the germline J gene fills the gap. This chain uses TRBV18 with TRBJ2-7; D is unresolved. CDR1 is KGHSH and CDR2 is LQKENI in the germline V gene. The CDR3 has 13 residues. V dropped 4 bases and J dropped 0 bases, with 7 bases sitting between them. CDR3 sequence: CASSQGSSYEQYF. The CDR3 DNA, read in part, is TGTGCCAGCTCACAGGGCTCCTCCTACGAG.

A remark on this clone: The read terminates 3 residues ahead of where the CDR3 ends, so the germline J gene completes it. The chain has TRBV11-2 and TRBJ2-7; 7 bases fit TRBD1. The ends lost 4 bases at V and 6 bases at J; junction bases unmatched: 3. The CDR3 loop spans 12 amino acids. The germline CDR1 and CDR2 sequences are SGHAT and FQNNGV. The CDR3 loop reads CASSSGTAEQYF. CDR3 DNA (partial): TGTGCCAGCAGCTCCGGGACAGCCGAG.

Judged by abundance, this clone is medium-sized (0.01 to 0.1%). With the read ending 3 residues before the CDR3 end, the germline J gene is used to fill in that end. This rearrangement joins TRBV19 to TRBJ1-5; 10 nucleotides match TRBD1. The junction had 5 bases not matched to a gene; V was cut back by 5 bases and J by 1 base. Germline lookup yields CDR1 LNHDA and CDR2 SQIVND (reference sequence). This CDR3 has 16 amino acids. The DNA read from the CDR3 is TGTGCCAGTAGTTACCCGGGACAGGGGAGCAATCAGCCC. Residues: CASSYPGQGSNQP. The CDR3, in full, reads CASSYPGQGSNQPQHF.

This clone came up a few times. The read is 3 residues too short to cover the CDR3 end, so that end is filled in from the germline J gene. This rearrangement joins TRBV30 to TRBJ1-2; 9 bases are a match to TRBD1. The CDR3 is 14 amino acids. Germline loops: CDR1 GTSNPN, CDR2 SVGIG (reference sequence). The covered CDR3 bases are TGTGCCTGGAGTGCCGGGACAGGGAAAGCGGGC. Its translation is CAWSAGTGKAG. Given in full, the CDR3 is CAWSAGTGKAGYTF. Variable domain in full (rest from reference TRBV30 and TRBJ1-2): SQTIHQWPATLVQPVGSPLSLECTVEGTSNPNLYWYRQAAGRGLQLLFYSVGIGQISSEVPQNLSASRPQDRQFILSSKKLLLSDSGFYLCAWSAGTGKAGYTFGSGTRLTVV.

This clone was detected only a few times. The read falls 3 residues short of the CDR3 end, and the missing part is taken from the germline J gene. The chain uses TRBV2 and TRBJ1-1; 7 bases map to TRBD1. J gave up 7 bases and V 7 bases, and 9 bases lay outside the gene matches. The germline CDR1 and CDR2 sequences are SNHLY and FYNNEI. The CDR3 length is 13 residues. CDR3 sequence reads: CASTRDSRYEAFF. Partial CDR3 DNA: TGTGCCAGCACTCGGGACAGCCGTTATGAA.

This clone has more than one count but fewer than ten. The read comes to an end 3 residues before the CDR3 does, leaving the germline J gene to fill in the end. The chain is built from TRBV20-1 and TRBJ2-1, with D perhaps matching TRBD1 (6 bases). CDR3 size: 13 residues. Germline CDR1 reads DFQATT; CDR2 reads SNEGSKA (reference sequence). Trimming left V 6 bases short and J 4 bases short, with 13 bases between. The sequenced CDR3 bases are TGCAGTGCCAACGGACAGATTTACAATGAG. The encoded protein is CSANGQIYNE. The full CDR3 sequence reads CSANGQIYNEQFF.

With respect to this clone: The CDR3 end falls 3 residues outside the read, so it is completed with the germline J gene. V usage is TRBV18 and J usage is TRBJ1-6; no definite D call. CDR1 is KGHSH, CDR2 LQKENI, per germline. With 3 bases removed from V and 6 bases from J, the gap between germline ends came to 12 bases. This CDR3 contains 15 residues. CDR3 DNA, as far as it was read: TGTGCCAGCTCACCGGGCCAAGCACCTAATTCACCC. Its protein is CASSPGQAPNSP. The CDR3 as a whole reads CASSPGQAPNSPLHF.

A few counts support this clone. The read is 3 residues too short to cover the CDR3 end, so that end is filled in from the germline J gene. The chain carries TRBV7-8 and TRBJ1-1, with 7 bases aligning to TRBD1. The V segment lost 5 bases and the J segment 6 bases; nucleotides outside the gene matches: 15. Germline V gene data show CDR1 as SGHVS and CDR2 as FQNEAQ. The CDR3 consists of 16 residues. CDR3 amino acids: CASSRDRVVRRAEAFF. The CDR3 bases that were read are TGTGCCAGCAGCAGGGACAGAGTGGTTAGGAGAGCTGAA.

This clone appeared a few times. Read coverage stops 3 residues before the CDR3 terminus; the germline J gene supplies the remainder. This rearrangement joins TRBV19 to TRBJ2-1, with 8 bases aligning to TRBD2. This CDR3 region has 16 residues. Germline values: CDR1 LNHDA, CDR2 SQIVND (reference sequence). The trim removed 5 bases at V and 2 bases at J, leaving 8 bases unmatched. This CDR3 is CASSLGLAGTYNEQFF. CDR3 DNA (partial): TGTGCCAGTAGTCTCGGACTAGCCGGTACCTACAATGAG.

In its sample, this clone was seen a few times. The CDR3 end falls 3 residues outside the read, so it is completed with the germline J gene. The genes are TRBV19 and TRBJ1-2; no firm D call. This CDR3 contains 12 residues. CDR1 LNHDA and CDR2 SQIVND come from the germline V gene (reference sequence). V was pared by 3 bases and J by 3 bases, with 5 bases between. The part of the CDR3 DNA that was read is TGTGCCAGTAGTATCGCAGACTATGGC. It specifies CASSIADYG. The full CDR3 sequence reads CASSIADYGYTF.

This clone was counted only a few times. The read is 3 residues too short to cover the CDR3 end, so that end is filled in from the germline J gene. The J gene is TRBJ2-7, the V gene TRBV7-2; TRBD1 might be the D (6 bases). With 4 bases removed from V and 2 bases from J, the gap between germline ends came to 12 bases. The germline gives CDR1 SGHTA, CDR2 FQGNSA. CDR3 length: 14 residues. This CDR3 is CASSYTQGPYEQYF. CDR3 DNA (partial): TGTGCCAGCAGCTATACACAGGGTCCCTACGAG. Complete variable domain (other parts from reference TRBV7-2 and TRBJ2-7): GAGVSQSPSNKVTEKGKDVELRCDPISGHTALYWYRQSLGQGLEFLIYFQGNSAPDKSGLPSDRFSAERTGGSVSTLTIQRTQQEDSAVYLCASSYTQGPYEQYFGPGTRLTVT.

Remarks on this clone: The read comes to an end 3 residues before the CDR3 does, leaving the germline J gene to fill in the end. The chain employs TRBV6-2 or TRBV6-3 and TRBJ1-5; TRBD1 agrees at 7 bases. The CDR3 runs 15 residues. The germline CDR1 and CDR2 sequences are MNHEY and SVGEGT. The V gene end was trimmed by 2 bases and the J gene end by 4 bases; junction bases not matched to a gene: 5. Incomplete CDR3 DNA: TGTGCCAGCAGTTACCTGGACAGGCCAAATCAGCCC. Translation: CASSYLDRPNQP. The whole CDR3 is CASSYLDRPNQPQHF.

This clone was observed a handful of times. Sequencing ends 3 residues short of the CDR3 end; the germline J gene provides the rest. The chain employs TRBV2 and TRBJ1-2; the match to TRBD1 covers 9 bases. CDR1 is SNHLY and CDR2 is FYNNEI in the germline V gene. CDR3 size: 14 residues. The sequenced CDR3 bases are TGTGCCAGCAGTGACGACAGGGGGTTGGGAGGC. As protein: CASSDDRGLGG. The full CDR3 is CASSDDRGLGGYTF.

This clone was detected only a few times. The read ends 3 residues shy of where the CDR3 ends; the end is completed using the germline J gene. The chain carries TRBV7-2 and TRBJ2-1; no clear D gene. CDR3 length: 14 residues. Germline V gene lookup returns CDR1 SGHTA and CDR2 FQGNSA. The V gene lost 5 bases and the J gene lost 5 bases, with 13 bases spanning the gap. Here the CDR3 reads CASSHRLANNEQFF. CDR3 bases read: TGTGCCAGCAGCCATCGCCTGGCCAACAATGAG.

Regarding this clone: The DNA ends 3 residues before the CDR3 does, and the rest of the CDR3 is filled in from the germline J gene. The chain carries TRBV7-9 and TRBJ1-1; possible D gene TRBD1, 5 bases. The CDR3 contains 15 residues. Trimming left V 7 bases short and J 1 base short, with 16 bases between. Germline lookup yields CDR1 SEHNR and CDR2 FQNEAQ (reference sequence). CDR3 region: CASIPSGLRNTEAFF. The part of the CDR3 DNA that was read is TGTGCCAGCATCCCATCGGGACTGCGGAACACTGAA.

For this clone: The DNA ends 3 residues before the CDR3 does, and the rest of the CDR3 is filled in from the germline J gene. This chain joins TRBV6-1 and TRBJ1-4; D is ambiguous. Trimming cost V 3 bases and J 7 bases, with 18 bases left between them. This CDR3 has 16 residues. Germline CDR1 reads MNHNS; CDR2 reads SASEGT. The CDR3 loop is CASSEWRVGRVEKLFF. CDR3 bases read: TGTGCCAGCAGTGAGTGGAGAGTCGGTAGGGTTGAAAAA.

A remark on this clone: Read data end 3 residues before the CDR3 end; the end is taken from the germline J gene. This rearrangement joins TRBV18 to TRBJ1-1; 8 nucleotides agree with TRBD1. V shed 7 bases, J shed 1 base, and the junction held 8 bases outside the gene matches. The CDR3 has 15 amino acids. In germline, CDR1 is KGHSH, CDR2 LQKENI. Incomplete CDR3 DNA: TGTGCCAGCTTACCTACCGGGACAGGGAACACTGAA. Translation gives CASLPTGTGNTE. The complete CDR3 sequence is CASLPTGTGNTEAFF.

There are a few counts of this clone. The CDR3 end falls 3 residues outside the read, so it is completed with the germline J gene. The V and J genes are TRBV19 and TRBJ1-5; D uncertain. Trimming removed 3 bases from V and 3 bases from J, with 12 bases in between. The CDR3 is 15 amino acids. Germline values: CDR1 LNHDA, CDR2 SQIVND (reference sequence). The CDR3 DNA, read in part, is TGTGCCAGTAGTATTCGGGTTGGCCCCAATCAGCCC. Its protein is CASSIRVGPNQP. The complete CDR3 reads CASSIRVGPNQPQHF.